The 13 T cell receptor beta chains below all came from one sample that was sequenced in a study of blood T cell repertoires in COVID-19. Assay: immunoSEQ multiplex PCR; the TCRdb copy retains only in-frame clones and omits some. The sample has 200,000 to 250,000 clones, around 84% seen once; the top ten hold 1.5% to 2%. Sequencing input: PBMCs or T cells enriched from blood (not recorded which). The receptors come from a woman in her forties or fifties who had recovered from COVID-19.

J is TRBJ2-7 and V is TRBV27, with D perhaps TRBD1 (6 bases). CDR3 length: 14 residues. Looked up from germline, CDR1 is MNHEY and CDR2 is SMNVEV (reference sequence). V was trimmed by 7 bases and J by 3 bases, leaving 16 bases between them. Written as DNA, the CDR3 is TGTGCCAGCAAATTTTCGGACAGTATCTACGAGCAGTACTTC. Residues: CASKFSDSIYEQYF.

The rearrangement links TRBV6-5 to TRBJ1-3; perhaps TRBD1 as D (5 bases). CDR1 is MNHEY and CDR2 is SVGAGI in the germline V gene. CDR3 size: 14 residues. V was pared by 9 bases and J by 0 bases, with 12 bases between. Here the CDR3 DNA reads TGTGCCAGTCAGGGTGTCCACTCTGGAAACACCATATATTTT. Amino acid sequence: CASQGVHSGNTIYF.

V is TRBV18 and J is TRBJ1-5, with TRBD1 identical over 7 bases. In germline, CDR1 is KGHSH, CDR2 LQKENI. Trimming removed 5 bases from V and 6 bases from J; junction bases left unmatched: 10. The CDR3 extends over 15 amino acids. DNA for the CDR3: TGTGCCAGCTCAGACCGACAGGGAAGTATTCAGCCCCAGCATTTT. This codes for CASSDRQGSIQPQHF.

V and J are TRBV19 and TRBJ2-5, with unresolved D. The CDR3 runs 14 residues. V lost 1 base and J 5 bases, leaving 11 bases between the germline ends. Germline V CDR1 and CDR2: LNHDA, SQIVND (reference sequence). CDR3 bases: TGTGCCAGTAGTATAGGCCTAGTCGGCGAGACCCAGTACTTC. It codes for CASSIGLVGETQYF.

This clone was seen more than once but under ten times. The chain employs TRBV28 and TRBJ1-1; tentative D call: TRBD1 (5 bases). CDR1 is MDHEN and CDR2 is SYDVKM in the germline V gene. The CDR3 is 14 amino acids. Trimming pared 2 bases from V and 8 bases from J, leaving 15 bases between. The CDR3 spells CASSLVRSGGEAFF. CDR3 sequence (DNA): TGTGCCAGCAGTTTAGTTAGGAGCGGGGGAGAAGCTTTCTTT.

The chain links TRBV6-4 to TRBJ2-1; 7 nucleotides line up with TRBD2. Germline-derived CDR1 and CDR2 are MRHNA and SNTAGT. This CDR3 is 15 amino acids long. The J segment lost 6 bases and the V segment lost 3 bases, leaving 8 bases of the junction unmatched. CDR3 amino acids: CASSEAAGVPNEQFF. The CDR3 coding sequence is TGTGCCAGCAGTGAGGCTGCGGGAGTCCCCAATGAGCAGTTCTTC.

The V gene is TRBV18, the J gene TRBJ2-1, with 10 bases lining up with TRBD1. The CDR3 loop spans 15 amino acids. CDR1 is KGHSH, CDR2 LQKENI, per germline. V dropped 4 bases and J dropped 8; count of bases not matched to a gene: 8. The CDR3 region has the DNA TGTGCCAGCTCACTGGGACAGGGGATTCTCTATGAGCAGTTCTTC. As protein: CASSLGQGILYEQFF.

The chain recombines TRBV5-1 with TRBJ2-5, with 7 bases lining up with TRBD2. The CDR3 sequence is 17 residues long. V lost 3 bases and J lost 0; bases outside the gene matches: 11. CDR1 and CDR2 (germline): SGHRS, YFSETQ. The CDR3 loop reads CASSWGYLAEDQETQYF. The CDR3 DNA sequence: TGCGCCAGCAGCTGGGGATATCTAGCGGAAGACCAAGAGACCCAGTACTTC.

The chain combines TRBV19 with TRBJ2-7, with 9 bases aligning to TRBD1. The germline CDR1 and CDR2 sequences are LNHDA and SQIVND (reference sequence). The CDR3 has 14 residues. J was trimmed by 4 bases and V by 8 bases; bases with no gene match: 9. CDR3 loop: CASHGGQGSYEQYF. For the CDR3, the DNA is TGTGCCAGTCACGGGGGACAGGGTTCGTACGAGCAGTACTTC.

The genes are TRBV6-1 and TRBJ2-7; 7 bases are shared with TRBD2. The CDR3 extends over 13 amino acids. V shed 2 bases and J 11 bases; nucleotides not matched to a gene: 9. Germline V gene data show CDR1 as MNHNS and CDR2 as SASEGT. For the CDR3, the DNA is TGTGCCAGCAGTGAACGGGGCGGGAGCCTTGAGTACTTC. It translates to CASSERGGSLEYF.

The chain joins TRBV7-9 to TRBJ2-7; 13 bases line up with TRBD2. The trim removed 4 bases at V and 0 bases at J, leaving 6 bases unmatched. This CDR3 has 17 amino acids. Germline V gene lookup returns CDR1 SEHNR and CDR2 FQNEAQ (reference sequence). The CDR3 loop reads CASSSGTSGVLSYEQYF. CDR3 nucleotide sequence: TGTGCCAGCAGCTCCGGGACTAGCGGGGTTCTCTCCTACGAGCAGTACTTC.

This sequence joins TRBV27 and TRBJ2-1, with 7 nucleotides matching TRBD2. The trim removed 7 bases at V and 1 base at J, leaving 7 bases unmatched. Germline CDR1 MNHEY, CDR2 SMNVEV (reference sequence). The CDR3 is made up of 15 amino acids. CDR3 loop: CASKGGSPSYNEQFF. CDR3 DNA: TGTGCCAGCAAGGGCGGGAGTCCGTCCTACAATGAGCAGTTCTTC.

V is TRBV18 and J is TRBJ2-3; 13 bases match TRBD2. Looked up from germline, CDR1 is KGHSH and CDR2 is LQKENI. This CDR3 is 19 amino acids long. V gave up 3 bases and J gave up 7 bases; unmatched junction bases: 16. The CDR3 nucleotides read TGTGCCAGCTCACCCATGACTAGCGGGAGGCCCAGTGGTGGAAATACGCAGTATTTT. Its translation: CASSPMTSGRPSGGNTQYF.